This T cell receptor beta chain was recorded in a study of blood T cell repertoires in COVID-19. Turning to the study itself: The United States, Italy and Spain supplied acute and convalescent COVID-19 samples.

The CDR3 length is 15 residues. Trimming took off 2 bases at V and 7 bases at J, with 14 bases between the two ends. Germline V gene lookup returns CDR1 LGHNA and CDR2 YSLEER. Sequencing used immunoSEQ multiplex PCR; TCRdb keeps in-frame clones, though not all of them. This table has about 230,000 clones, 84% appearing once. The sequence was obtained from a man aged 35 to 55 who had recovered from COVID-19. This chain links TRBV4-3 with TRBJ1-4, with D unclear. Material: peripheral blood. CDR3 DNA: TGCGCCAGCAGCCAACTCTCCGGGATATCTGAAAAACTGTTTTTT. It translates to CASSQLSGISEKLFF.